The 32 T cell receptor beta chains reported below all come from one sample, sequenced in a study of prognosis after radiotherapy for stage I lung cancer. Two rounds of multiplex PCR amplified TCR beta CDR3 from genomic DNA. Amplification in first-round PCR relied on primers specific to each TRBV and TRBJ gene. TCRdb recomputed calls from the multiplex PCR reads with MiXCR, one row per CDR3 protein. Found here are some 38,000 distinct CDR3 sequences, approximately 25% of them singletons; the top ten hold 20% to 25%. The sample in question was PBMCs, obtained before or after stereotactic body radiation therapy (not recorded which). The receptors here all came from a donor of 50 years or more with non-small cell lung cancer.

This clonotype was recorded many times. This chain uses TRBV3-1 with TRBJ1-4; D is uncertain. The V gene's germline CDR1 is LGHDT and CDR2 YNNKEL (reference sequence). Trimming removed 4 bases at V and 8 bases at J, with 11 bases between. The CDR3 loop spans 13 amino acids. The chain's CDR3 is CASSPWGEEKLFF. CDR3 DNA: TGTGCCAGCAGCCCCTGGGGTGAGGAAAAACTGTTTTTT.

This clonotype was seen ten or more times. The CDR3 sequence: CASSETSGRETQYF. In DNA, the CDR3 is TGTGCCAGCAGCGAGACTAGCGGGAGGGAGACCCAGTACTTC. The genes are TRBV2 and TRBJ2-5, with 13 bases aligning to TRBD2. CDR1 is SNHLY and CDR2 is FYNNEI in the germline V gene. After removal of 6 bases from V and 5 bases from J, the junction contained 3 bases not matched to a gene. This CDR3 spans 14 amino acids.

The chain links TRBV4-1 to TRBJ2-2, with TRBD2 matching over 11 bases. CDR1 is MGHRA, CDR2 YSYEKL, per germline. The CDR3 totals 18 residues. The V segment lost 4 bases and the J segment 4 bases; nucleotides outside the gene matches: 11. CDR3 amino acids: CASSLKTSGVSGTGELFF. The CDR3 bases are TGCGCCAGCAGCCTCAAGACTAGCGGGGTGTCGGGCACCGGGGAGCTGTTTTTT.

J is TRBJ2-1 and V is TRBV6-2 or TRBV6-3, with 7 bases fitting TRBD2. The V segment lost 6 bases and the J segment 7 bases; nucleotides outside the gene matches: 15. This CDR3 contains 16 residues. Germline CDR1 MNHEY, CDR2 SVGEGT. CDR3 sequence reads: CASRLGLSGGKNEQFF. The CDR3 region has the DNA TGTGCCAGCAGACTGGGACTATCGGGGGGTAAAAATGAGCAGTTCTTC.

There are a few counts of this clonotype. It may be a read error: a sequence one base away is much more abundant. Here the CDR3 reads CATGENTEAFF. CDR3 DNA: TGTGCAACCGGGGAGAACACTGAAGCTTTCTTT. V is TRBV6-1 and J is TRBJ1-1; no reliable D call. Germline-derived CDR1 and CDR2 are MNHNS and SASEGT. The CDR3 is 11 residues long.

Turning to this clonotype: A read error is possible here, since a much larger clone lies one base away. This rearrangement joins TRBV6-5 to TRBJ1-4, with a tentative D call TRBD1 (5 bases). Germline-derived CDR1 and CDR2 are MNHEY and SVGAGI. Trimming pared 4 bases from V and 7 bases from J, leaving 10 bases between. The CDR3 is made up of 13 amino acids. CDR3 sequence reads: CASSSGHCEKLFF. The CDR3 DNA reads as TGTGCCAGCAGTTCAGGGCATTGTGAAAAACTGTTTTTT.

This clonotype was recorded at least ten times. This sequence may be a read error, since a much larger clone differs from it by one base. The CDR3 reads CASSRNGIQGSAYEQYF. CDR3 coding DNA: TGTGCCAGCAGCCGAAACGGCATACAGGGGTCGGCCTACGAGCAGTACTTC. The gene calls are TRBV7-2 and TRBJ2-7; 7 bases agree with TRBD1. This CDR3 spans 17 amino acids. Germline CDR1 and CDR2: SGHTA and FQGNSA. Trimming cost V 5 bases and J 2 bases; bases outside gene matches: 15.

The V call is TRBV6-5, the J call TRBJ1-6; D is uncertain. The CDR3 loop spans 15 amino acids. Trimming pared 0 bases from V and 8 bases from J, leaving 11 bases between. Per germline, CDR1 MNHEY and CDR2 SVGAGI. For the CDR3, the DNA is TGTGCCAGCAGTTACTCTGGCCCTCCCGATTCACCCCTCCACTTT. This sequence encodes CASSYSGPPDSPLHF.

This clonotype has a count of ten or more. This chain uses TRBV11-2 with TRBJ1-1; maybe TRBD1 (5 bases). Trimming shortened V by 4 bases and J by 4 bases, and 22 bases separated the two germline ends. Germline V gene sequence: CDR1 SGHAT, CDR2 FQNNGV. The length of the CDR3 is 17 residues. CDR3 nucleotides: TGTGCCAGCAGCTCTAGGGTGGGGCACGCCGAGGGCACTGAAGCTTTCTTT. Amino acid sequence: CASSSRVGHAEGTEAFF.

This clonotype was detected ten times or more. This sequence joins TRBV7-2 and TRBJ2-7; D is perhaps TRBD1 (5 bases). Trimming shortened V by 3 bases and J by 3 bases, and 12 bases separated the two germline ends. The length of the CDR3 is 14 residues. Germline CDR1 SGHTA, CDR2 FQGNSA. The CDR3 here is CASSLGPSGYEQYF. DNA for the CDR3: TGTGCCAGCAGCTTGGGGCCATCGGGCTACGAGCAGTACTTC.

Worth noting for this clonotype: A read error is likely here: a far larger clone is one base away. The V and J genes are TRBV2 and TRBJ2-7; no clear D. V lost 2 bases and J 7 bases, leaving 18 bases between the germline ends. This CDR3 is built from 15 residues. Germline CDR1 reads SNHLY; CDR2 reads FYNNEI. CDR3 sequence: CASSESASKGNEQYF. The DNA of the CDR3 is TGTGCCAGCAGTGAATCGGCTAGTAAGGGCAATGAGCAGTACTTC.

At least ten counts were recorded for this clonotype. The J gene is TRBJ2-7, the V gene TRBV10-3; TRBD2 matches 8 bases. The CDR3 has 14 amino acids. Trimming at V came to 8 bases and at J to 2 bases, leaving 8 bases not matched to a gene. Per germline, CDR1 ENHRY and CDR2 SYGVKD. The CDR3: CAIAPGGATYEQYF. CDR3 bases: TGTGCCATCGCTCCGGGGGGGGCTACCTACGAGCAGTACTTC.

This clonotype was detected many times. The chain combines TRBV28 with TRBJ2-3; possibly TRBD1 or TRBD2 for D (5 bases each). The germline gives CDR1 MDHEN, CDR2 SYDVKM. CDR3 length: 14 residues. Trimming cost V 2 bases and J 1 base, with 7 bases left between them. CDR3 residues: CASSLPGRTDTQYF. The CDR3 region has the DNA TGTGCCAGCAGTTTACCGGGACGCACAGATACGCAGTATTTT.

A word on this clonotype: A single base separates this from a much larger clone, so it may be a read error. This CDR3 is missing its conserved last phenylalanine or tryptophan, likely due to a read error. V usage is TRBV5-5 and J usage is TRBJ1-5; no reliable D call. Germline V CDR1 and CDR2: SGHKS, YYEKEE (reference sequence). Trimming cost V 0 bases and J 4 bases, with 5 bases left between them. This CDR3 contains 13 residues. CDR3 region: CASSLVFNQPQHL. CDR3 sequence (DNA): TGTGCCAGCAGCTTGGTGTTTAATCAGCCCCAGCATTTA.

As for this clonotype: A much more abundant neighbour one base away suggests this may be a read error. The chain employs TRBV11-2 and TRBJ2-7; D unclear. Germline CDR1 and CDR2: SGHAT and FQNNGV. CDR3 length equals 13 residues. The CDR3 sequence: CAISHEFTGEQYF. As DNA, the CDR3 is TGTGCCATCAGCCACGAATTTACCGGCGAGCAGTACTTC.

This clonotype was recorded at least ten times. This rearrangement joins TRBV5-1 to TRBJ1-4, with D maybe TRBD1 (6 bases). CDR1 SGHRS and CDR2 YFSETQ come from the germline V gene. Trimming removed 1 base from V and 2 bases from J, with 12 bases in between. This CDR3 has 16 residues. CDR3 region: CASSLFRTGTNEKLFF. As DNA, the CDR3 is TGCGCCAGCAGCTTGTTTAGAACAGGGACTAATGAAAAACTGTTTTTT. Full variable domain (remainder filled in from reference TRBV5-1 and TRBJ1-4): KAGVTQTPRYLIKTRGQQVTLSCSPISGHRSVSWYQQTPGQGLQFLFEYFSETQRNKGNFPGRFSGRQFSNSRSEMNVSTLELGDSALYLCASSLFRTGTNEKLFFGSGTQLSVL.

This clonotype appeared many times. The chain employs TRBV19 and TRBJ2-1; D is ambiguous. Trimming removed 8 bases from V and 4 bases from J, with 15 bases in between. CDR3 size: 14 residues. Germline-derived CDR1 and CDR2 are LNHDA and SQIVND (reference sequence). CDR3: CASVAVNSYNEQFF. In nucleotides, the CDR3 is TGTGCCAGTGTAGCAGTTAACTCTTACAATGAGCAGTTCTTC.

The CDR3 spells CASSPQDRGIEQFF. In DNA form, the CDR3 reads TGTGCCAGCTCACCACAGGACAGGGGGATTGAGCAGTTCTTC. This sequence joins TRBV18 and TRBJ2-1, with 10 nucleotides matching TRBD1. In germline, CDR1 is KGHSH, CDR2 LQKENI. V lost 1 base to trimming and J lost 9 bases; unmatched junction nucleotides: 3. CDR3 length: 14 amino acids.

This clonotype was recorded at least ten times. V is TRBV20-1 and J is TRBJ2-1; TRBD2 aligns across 8 bases. Germline CDR1 is DFQATT and CDR2 is SNEGSKA (reference sequence). V was pared by 6 bases and J by 5 bases, with 9 bases of the junction left unmatched. The CDR3 consists of 14 residues. The CDR3 protein is CSAEGAGAHNEQFF. The CDR3 DNA reads as TGCAGTGCCGAAGGAGCGGGAGCCCACAATGAGCAGTTCTTC.

This clonotype was counted at least ten times. The CDR3 DNA sequence: TGTGCCAGCAGCTTAAGGGGCGGGATGGGACAGCCCCAGCATTTT. Amino acids: CASSLRGGMGQPQHF. This chain uses TRBV7-2 with TRBJ1-5, with D maybe TRBD1 (5 bases). This CDR3 contains 15 residues. V was clipped by 2 bases and J by 7 bases, with 15 bases between them. Germline V lookup: CDR1 SGHTA, CDR2 FQGNSA.

The table lists this clonotype with many counts. The chain couples TRBV24-1 to TRBJ2-3; D is undetermined. The CDR3 runs to 14 residues. V lost 5 bases to trimming and J lost 2 bases, with 10 bases between them. CDR1 is KGHDR and CDR2 is SFDVKD in the germline V gene. The CDR3 DNA reads as TGTGCCACCAGTGGGAAGGATGTCACAGATACGCAGTATTTT. Amino acid sequence: CATSGKDVTDTQYF.

This clonotype has ten or more counts. V usage is TRBV19 and J usage is TRBJ1-5; TRBD1 aligns across 8 bases. The CDR3 consists of 15 residues. Trimming took 1 base from V and 6 from J; bases not matched to a gene: 5. Per germline, CDR1 LNHDA and CDR2 SQIVND (reference sequence). The CDR3 protein is CASSIVGQGVQPQHF. CDR3 nucleotides: TGTGCCAGTAGTATAGTTGGACAGGGTGTTCAGCCCCAGCATTTT. Full variable domain (missing parts from reference TRBV19 and TRBJ1-5): DGGITQSPKYLFRKEGQNVTLSCEQNLNHDAMYWYRQDPGQGLRLIYYSQIVNDFQKGDIAEGYSVSREKKESFPLTVTSAQKNPTAFYLCASSIVGQGVQPQHFGDGTRLSIL.

A remark on this clonotype: A single base separates this from a much larger clone, so it may be a read error. The rearrangement joins TRBV6-2 or TRBV6-3 to TRBJ2-2, with 8 nucleotides matching TRBD2. Germline V gene data show CDR1 as MNHEY and CDR2 as SVGEGT. This CDR3 is built from 15 residues. CDR3 region: CASSYWLAGPGEPFF. CDR3 coding DNA: TGTGCCAGCAGTTATTGGCTAGCGGGCCCCGGGGAGCCGTTTTTT.

This clonotype was recorded many times. The V call is TRBV7-3, the J call TRBJ2-3; 11 positions agree with TRBD1. There are 17 residues in the CDR3. Trimming took 5 bases from V and 1 from J; bases not matched to a gene: 8. Germline lookup yields CDR1 SGHTA and CDR2 FQGTGA. In DNA, the CDR3 is TGTGCCAGCAGCCCAAGCGGGACAGGGGGAGGCACAGATACGCAGTATTTT. It encodes CASSPSGTGGGTDTQYF.

By sample fraction, this clonotype is medium-sized. This chain joins TRBV6-1 and TRBJ2-6; possible D gene TRBD1, 5 bases. Germline loops: CDR1 MNHNS, CDR2 SASEGT. CDR3 length equals 18 residues. The V gene lost 5 bases and the J gene lost 0 bases, with 17 bases spanning the gap. The CDR3 region is CASSRRGRASSGANVLTF. The CDR3, as DNA: TGTGCCAGCAGTCGTCGAGGCAGGGCCAGCTCTGGGGCCAACGTCCTGACTTTC.

In this sample, this clonotype turned up many times. The chain joins TRBV7-8 to TRBJ2-7; the match to TRBD1 covers 9 bases. Germline V gene lookup returns CDR1 SGHVS and CDR2 FQNEAQ. The CDR3 spans 15 residues. V was clipped by 2 bases and J by 3 bases; unmatched bases: 5. The CDR3 spells CASSLMGTGFYEQYF. For the CDR3, the DNA is TGTGCCAGCAGCTTAATGGGGACAGGGTTCTACGAGCAGTACTTC.

This clonotype was counted only a few times. V is TRBV7-9 and J is TRBJ1-4; 8 bases match TRBD1. The CDR3 runs to 14 residues. Germline V gene sequence: CDR1 SEHNR, CDR2 FQNEAQ (reference sequence). The junction had 8 bases not matched to a gene; V was cut back by 6 bases and J by 8 bases. This chain's CDR3 is CASSPQGAREKLFF. In DNA, the CDR3 is TGTGCCAGCAGTCCCCAGGGGGCCAGGGAAAAACTGTTTTTT.

This clonotype was detected many times. This sequence joins TRBV12-3 or TRBV12-4 and TRBJ2-7, with D possibly matching TRBD2 (6 bases). This CDR3 has 13 residues. Deletions cut 5 bases from V and 3 bases from J, with 11 bases between. The CDR3 DNA reads as TGTGCCAGCAGTCCGTTGCGGGGCTACGAGCAGTACTTC. Translation gives CASSPLRGYEQYF.

This clonotype was detected once. A far more abundant clone sits one base away, making this likely a read error. The chain employs TRBV6-4 and TRBJ1-2; D gene ambiguous. The CDR3 totals 12 residues. Germline lookup yields CDR1 MRHNA and CDR2 SNTAGT. V was shortened by 7 bases and J by 4 bases, with 10 bases between the two germline ends. In DNA form, the CDR3 reads TGTGCCAGCACCCGGCTTCCCTATGGCTACACCTTC. Encoded protein: CASTRLPYGYTF.

Remarks on this clonotype: This may come from a read error, since a much larger clone is one base off. The rearrangement uses TRBV29-1 and TRBJ2-5, with a weak D call TRBD2 (6 bases). V was cut by 4 bases and J by 5 bases, with 17 bases left in between. Germline V gives CDR1 SQVTM, CDR2 ANQGSEA. The CDR3 is made up of 14 amino acids. CDR3 sequence reads: CSVALGTGMETQYF. CDR3 in DNA: TGCAGCGTTGCGTTGGGGACTGGGATGGAGACCCAGTACTTC.

This clonotype was observed at least ten times. This chain joins TRBV7-3 and TRBJ1-2; 12 bases match TRBD1. CDR1 SGHTA and CDR2 FQGTGA come from the germline V gene. This CDR3 contains 16 residues. Trimming cost V 5 bases and J 8 bases; bases outside gene matches: 12. Here the CDR3 reads CASSPSGTGGLKGYTF. The CDR3 region has the DNA TGTGCCAGCAGCCCTTCCGGGACAGGGGGCTTGAAAGGCTACACCTTC.

This clonotype was found many times. The chain joins TRBV7-9 to TRBJ2-3; no clear D. V lost 3 bases to trimming and J lost 0 bases, with 16 bases between them. CDR1 SEHNR and CDR2 FQNEAQ come from the germline V gene (reference sequence). This CDR3 comprises 17 residues. CDR3 coding DNA: TGTGCCAGCAGCTTGTTGTCTCAAGCGATTAGCACAGATACGCAGTATTTT. Translated, it gives CASSLLSQAISTDTQYF.